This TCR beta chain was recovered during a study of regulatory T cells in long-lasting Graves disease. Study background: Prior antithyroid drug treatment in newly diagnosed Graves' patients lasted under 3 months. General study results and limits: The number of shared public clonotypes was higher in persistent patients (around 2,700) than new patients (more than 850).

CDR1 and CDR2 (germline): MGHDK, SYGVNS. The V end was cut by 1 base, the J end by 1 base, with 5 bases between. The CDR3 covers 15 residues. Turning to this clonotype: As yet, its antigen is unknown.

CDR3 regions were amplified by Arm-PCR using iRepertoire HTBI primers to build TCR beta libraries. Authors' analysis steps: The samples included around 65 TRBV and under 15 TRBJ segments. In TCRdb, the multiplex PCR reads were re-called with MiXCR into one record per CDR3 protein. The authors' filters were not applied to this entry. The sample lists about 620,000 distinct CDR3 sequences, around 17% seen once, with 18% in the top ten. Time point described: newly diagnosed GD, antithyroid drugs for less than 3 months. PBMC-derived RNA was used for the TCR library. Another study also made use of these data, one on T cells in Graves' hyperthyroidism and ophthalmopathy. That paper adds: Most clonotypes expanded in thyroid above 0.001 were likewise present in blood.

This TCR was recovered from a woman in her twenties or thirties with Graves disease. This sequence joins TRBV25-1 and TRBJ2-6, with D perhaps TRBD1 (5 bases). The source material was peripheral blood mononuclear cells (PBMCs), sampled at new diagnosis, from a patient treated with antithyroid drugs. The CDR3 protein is CASSESGSGANVLTF. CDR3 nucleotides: TGTGCCAGCAGTGAATCAGGGTCTGGGGCCAACGTCCTGACTTTC.